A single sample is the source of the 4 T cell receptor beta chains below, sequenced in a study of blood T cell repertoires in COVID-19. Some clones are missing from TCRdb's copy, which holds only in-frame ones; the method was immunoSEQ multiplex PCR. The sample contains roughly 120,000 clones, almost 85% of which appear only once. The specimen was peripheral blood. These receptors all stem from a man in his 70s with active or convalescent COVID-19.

The CDR3 nucleotides are TGCAGTGCTAGTACTAGCGGGGGGACAGATACGCAGTATTTT. Translation gives CSASTSGGTDTQYF. The V gene is TRBV20-1, the J gene TRBJ2-3; 12 bases map to TRBD2. The CDR3 loop spans 14 amino acids. CDR1 and CDR2 (germline): DFQATT, SNEGSKA (reference sequence). The trim removed 3 bases at V and 3 bases at J, leaving 1 base unmatched.

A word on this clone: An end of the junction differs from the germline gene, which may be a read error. CDR3 in amino acids: CASSLDPGSYGYTF. CDR3 DNA sequence: TGTGCCAGCAGCCTAGATCCAGGGTCCTATGGCTACACCTTC. The chain recombines TRBV11-2 with TRBJ1-2; D is perhaps TRBD1 (5 bases). This CDR3 comprises 14 residues. Germline CDR1 and CDR2: SGHAT and FQNNGV.

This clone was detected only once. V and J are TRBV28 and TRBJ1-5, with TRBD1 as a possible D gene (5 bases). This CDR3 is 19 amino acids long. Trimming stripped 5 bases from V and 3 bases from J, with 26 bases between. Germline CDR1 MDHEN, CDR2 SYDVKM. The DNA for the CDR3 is TGTGCCAGCAGTAAATTAGGAAAGGGAGTCGGGGGGTTCAATCAGCCCCAGCATTTT. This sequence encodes CASSKLGKGVGGFNQPQHF.

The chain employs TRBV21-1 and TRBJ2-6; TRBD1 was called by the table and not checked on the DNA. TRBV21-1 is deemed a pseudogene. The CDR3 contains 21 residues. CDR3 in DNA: TGTCCCAGCAGAAAAGGGACACGACAGGGATCTCCCGACTCTGGGGCCAACGTCCTGACTTTC. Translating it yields CPSRKGTRQGSPDSGANVLTF.